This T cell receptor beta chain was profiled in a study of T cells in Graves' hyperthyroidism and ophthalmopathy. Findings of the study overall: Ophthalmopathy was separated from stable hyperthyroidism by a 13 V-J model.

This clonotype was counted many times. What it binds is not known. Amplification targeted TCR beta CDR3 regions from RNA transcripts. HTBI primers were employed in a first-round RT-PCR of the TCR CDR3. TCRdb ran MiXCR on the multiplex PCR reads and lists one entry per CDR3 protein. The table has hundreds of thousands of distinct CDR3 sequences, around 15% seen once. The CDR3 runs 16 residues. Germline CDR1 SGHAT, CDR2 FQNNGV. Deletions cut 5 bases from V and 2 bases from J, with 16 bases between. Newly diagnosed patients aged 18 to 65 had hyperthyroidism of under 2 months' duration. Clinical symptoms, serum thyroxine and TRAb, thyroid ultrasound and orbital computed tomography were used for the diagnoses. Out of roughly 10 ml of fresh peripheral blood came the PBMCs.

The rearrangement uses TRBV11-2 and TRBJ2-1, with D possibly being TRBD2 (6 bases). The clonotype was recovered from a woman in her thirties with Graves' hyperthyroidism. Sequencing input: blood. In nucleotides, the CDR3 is TGTGCCAGCAGCCAGGGACTCCCAATAGCCTACAATGAGCAGTTCTTC. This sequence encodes CASSQGLPIAYNEQFF.